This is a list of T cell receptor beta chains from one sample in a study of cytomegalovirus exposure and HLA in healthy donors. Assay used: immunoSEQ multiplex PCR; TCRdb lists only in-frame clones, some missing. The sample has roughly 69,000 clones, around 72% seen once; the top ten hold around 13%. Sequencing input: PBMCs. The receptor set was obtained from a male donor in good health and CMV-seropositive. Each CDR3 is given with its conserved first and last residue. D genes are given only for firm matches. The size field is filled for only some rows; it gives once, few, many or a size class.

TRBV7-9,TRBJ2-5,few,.,TGTGCCAGCAGCGTTCGCGACCCCGGGAAAGAGACCCAGTACTTC,CASSVRDPGKETQYF
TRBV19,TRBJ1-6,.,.,TGTGCCAGTAGTATTTCGGATAATTCACCCCTCCACTTT,CASSISDNSPLHF
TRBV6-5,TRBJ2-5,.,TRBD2,TGTGCCAGCACCTCGGGAGGGCAGACCCAGTACTTC,CASTSGGQTQYF
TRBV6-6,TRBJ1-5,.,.,TGTGCCAGCAGTTACTCCCAGGTTCTTAGCAATCAGCCCCAGCATTTT,CASSYSQVLSNQPQHF
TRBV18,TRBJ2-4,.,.,TGTGCCAGCTCACCTCAGCCCACGGGAGCCAAAAACATTCAGTACTTC,CASSPQPTGAKNIQYF
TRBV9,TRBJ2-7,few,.,TGTGCCAGCAGCGTAGTGGCGGATTCCTACGAGCAGTACTTC,CASSVVADSYEQYF
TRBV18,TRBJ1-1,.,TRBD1,TGTGCCAGCTCACCGGGACAGGCGTACACTGAAGCTTTCTTT,CASSPGQAYTEAFF
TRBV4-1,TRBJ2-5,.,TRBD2,TGCGCCAGCAGCCAAGAACGGGGTAGCGGGGTCCAAGAGACCCAGTACTTC,CASSQERGSGVQETQYF
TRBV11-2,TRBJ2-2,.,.,TGTGCCAGCAGCCACCATCGCAGGGGAGAAAAGGCCGGGGAGCTGTTTTTT,CASSHHRRGEKAGELFF
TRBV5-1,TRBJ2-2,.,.,TGCGCCAGCAGCCCGACAGGGAACACCGGGGAGCTGTTTTTT,CASSPTGNTGELFF
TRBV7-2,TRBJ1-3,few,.,TGTGCCAGCAGCACTAGTACGGACTCTGGAAACACCATATATTTT,CASSTSTDSGNTIYF
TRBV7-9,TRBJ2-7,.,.,TGTTCCAGCAGAAAGGGGGACGAGCAGTACTTC,CSSRKGDEQYF
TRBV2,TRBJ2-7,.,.,TGTGCCAGCACGTGGCGGAGCTCCTACGAGCAGTACTTC,CASTWRSSYEQYF
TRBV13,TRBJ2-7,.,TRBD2,TGTGCCAGCAGCTCCTCCCTAGCGGGGCCTTACGAGCAGTACTTC,CASSSSLAGPYEQYF
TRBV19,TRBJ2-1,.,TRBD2,TGTGCCTGCAGCGGGAGTACGTCAGTTCCTGGCTCCTACAATGAGCAGTTCTTC,CACSGSTSVPGSYNEQFF
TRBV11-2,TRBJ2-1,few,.,TGTGCCAGCAGCTTAGCCGGCTCCTACAATGAGCAGTTCTTC,CASSLAGSYNEQFF
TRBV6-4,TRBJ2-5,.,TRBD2,TGTGCCAGCAGTGAAGAACTAGCGGGGTGGGAGACCCAGTACTTC,CASSEELAGWETQYF
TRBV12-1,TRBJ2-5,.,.,TGTGCCAGCAGCTTTGGCCTAGCGGGAGGGCCACAAGAGACCCAGTACTTC,CASSFGLAGGPQETQYF
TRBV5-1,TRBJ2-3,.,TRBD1,TGCGCCAGCAGAACCGGGACAGGGAGCACAGATACGCAGTATTTT,CASRTGTGSTDTQYF
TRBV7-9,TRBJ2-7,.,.,TGTTCCAGCAGCTTTGCAGGGGACGAGCAGTACTTC,CSSSFAGDEQYF
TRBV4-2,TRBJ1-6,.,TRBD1,TGTGCCAGCAGCCAGGGGACAGTCCGGGGTATCCTCCACTTT,CASSQGTVRGILHF
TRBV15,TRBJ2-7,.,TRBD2,TGTGCCACCAGCAGAGATCTCGTGACTAGCGGGAGTGTCTACGAGCAGTACTTC,CATSRDLVTSGSVYEQYF
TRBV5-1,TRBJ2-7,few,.,TGCGCCAGCACGAACCGGGACACGGCGGGCGAGCAGTACTTC,CASTNRDTAGEQYF
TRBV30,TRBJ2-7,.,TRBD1,TGTGCCTGGGGACAGGGAACTCCTTCCTACGAGCAGTACTTC,CAWGQGTPSYEQYF
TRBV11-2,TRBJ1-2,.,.,TGTGCCAGCAGCTTATCGGGAGACTATGGCTACACCTTC,CASSLSGDYGYTF
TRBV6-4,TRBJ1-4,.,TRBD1,TGTGCCAGCAGACCAGGACAGGGTATAAAGGAAAAACTGTTTTTT,CASRPGQGIKEKLFF
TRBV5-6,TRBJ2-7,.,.,TGTGCCAGCAGCTTGGGAGGGAGCGGGTACGAGCAGTACTTC,CASSLGGSGYEQYF
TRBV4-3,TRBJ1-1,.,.,TGCGCCAGCAGCCAAGATACTGCAGGGTACACTGAAGCTTTCTTT,CASSQDTAGYTEAFF
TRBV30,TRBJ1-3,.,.,TGTGCCTGGAGTTTTTTCGGTACTGGAAACACCATATATTTT,CAWSFFGTGNTIYF